This passage covers 15 T cell receptor beta chains from one sample sequenced in a study of blood T cell repertoires in COVID-19. Here immunoSEQ multiplex PCR was the method, and the copy in TCRdb shows in-frame clones only, minus some. The sample has more than 120,000 clones; 89% are singletons. Sequenced: peripheral blood. The receptors here all came from a human donor in a cohort sampled during active COVID-19.

V usage is TRBV5-1 and J usage is TRBJ2-1, with 7 bases matching TRBD1. Per germline, CDR1 SGHRS and CDR2 YFSETQ. Trimming took 3 bases from V and 6 from J; bases not matched to a gene: 9. The CDR3 runs to 15 residues. This CDR3 is CASSSPETGRNEQFF. CDR3 DNA: TGCGCCAGCAGCTCCCCCGAGACAGGGCGCAATGAGCAGTTCTTC.

This chain connects TRBV5-4 to TRBJ2-3, with D perhaps TRBD2 (7 bases). V dropped 3 bases and J dropped 1 base, with 18 bases sitting between them. Germline-derived CDR1 and CDR2 are SGHNT and YYREEE (reference sequence). CDR3 length: 17 amino acids. This chain's CDR3 is CASSSLVGGGGTDTQYF. The CDR3 nucleotides read TGTGCCAGCAGCTCCCTCGTCGGAGGGGGGGGCACAGATACGCAGTATTTT.

The chain couples TRBV11-3 to TRBJ2-5; TRBD2 is a possible D gene (5 bases). V lost 8 bases and J lost 5, with 15 bases in between. The CDR3 extends over 13 amino acids. Germline V CDR1 and CDR2: SGHNT, YENEEA. CDR3 amino acids: CASSDGVGETQYF. In DNA form, the CDR3 reads TGTGCCAGCTCCGACGGGGTAGGGGAGACCCAGTACTTC.

The chain recombines TRBV5-1 with TRBJ2-7; 8 positions agree with TRBD1. This CDR3 has 17 amino acids. J gave up 3 bases and V 0 bases, and 11 bases lay outside the gene matches. Germline CDR1 reads SGHRS; CDR2 reads YFSETQ. The CDR3 coding sequence is TGCGCCAGCAGCTTGGCCATAAGTGGACAGGGTAACTACGAGCAGTACTTC. It specifies CASSLAISGQGNYEQYF.

CDR3 sequence: CASGLVGTGNYGYTF. CDR3 sequence (DNA): TGTGCTAGTGGTTTGGTAGGGACAGGGAACTATGGCTACACCTTC. This rearrangement joins TRBV12-5 to TRBJ1-2, with 9 positions matching TRBD1. This CDR3 comprises 15 residues. J gave up 2 bases and V 0 bases, and 1 base lay outside the gene matches. Germline V gene sequence: CDR1 LGHNT, CDR2 FRNRAP.

This clone came up a few times. This chain links TRBV3-1 (or the pseudogene TRBV3-2) with TRBJ1-1; D is uncertain. V lost 0 bases, J lost 1 base, and 12 bases lay in between. From germline, CDR1 is LGHDT and CDR2 YNNKEL (reference sequence). This CDR3 comprises 16 residues. CDR3 loop: CASSQEYVTGNTEAFF. The CDR3 DNA reads TGTGCCAGCAGCCAAGAATACGTTACGGGGAACACTGAAGCTTTCTTT.

The gene calls are TRBV7-2 and TRBJ1-2; D is perhaps TRBD1 (5 bases). This CDR3 region has 13 residues. The ends were cut back, 0 bases at V and 8 bases at J, with 10 bases in the middle. Per the germline V gene, CDR1 is SGHTA and CDR2 is FQGNSA. Written as DNA, the CDR3 is TGTGCCAGCAGCTTAGCAGGGGAGGAAGGCTACACCTTC. Protein sequence: CASSLAGEEGYTF. Full variable domain (outside the CDR3, taken from reference TRBV7-2 and TRBJ1-2): GAGVSQSPSNKVTEKGKDVELRCDPISGHTALYWYRQSLGQGLEFLIYFQGNSAPDKSGLPSDRFSAERTGGSVSTLTIQRTQQEDSAVYLCASSLAGEEGYTFGSGTRLTVV.

This chain connects TRBV4-2 to TRBJ2-7, with TRBD1 identical over 8 bases. V lost 1 base, J lost 2 bases, and 4 bases stayed unmatched. CDR1 LGHNA and CDR2 YNFKEQ come from the germline V gene. CDR3 length: 15 amino acids. CDR3 bases: TGTGCCAGCAGCCAAGTGACAGGGGACACCTACGAGCAGTACTTC. Its protein product is CASSQVTGDTYEQYF.

The rearrangement links TRBV19 to TRBJ1-6; perhaps TRBD1 as D (6 bases). The CDR3 consists of 18 residues. The V end was cut by 6 bases, the J end by 6 bases, with 24 bases between. From germline, CDR1 is LNHDA and CDR2 SQIVND (reference sequence). For the CDR3, the DNA is TGTGCCAGTAGACTCATCGGCAGGGGTAATAGTTTTAATTCACCCCTCCACTTT. Translating it yields CASRLIGRGNSFNSPLHF.

The chain links TRBV5-1 to TRBJ1-2; D remains unclear. CDR1 and CDR2 from the germline V gene are SGHRS and YFSETQ. The V end lost 4 bases, the J end lost 8 bases, and 12 bases lay between the germline ends. The CDR3 has 12 amino acids. The CDR3: CASSLDRWGYTF. CDR3 bases: TGCGCCAGCAGCCTAGACCGGTGGGGCTACACCTTC.

This chain's CDR3 is CASSRQVNTEAFF. The DNA for the CDR3 is TGCGCCAGCAGCCGACAGGTGAACACTGAAGCTTTCTTT. V is TRBV4-3 and J is TRBJ1-1; tentatively, D is TRBD1 (6 bases). This CDR3 region has 13 residues. The V and J ends lost 4 bases and 0 bases respectively, with 6 bases between them. The germline gives CDR1 LGHNA, CDR2 YSLEER.

The sample holds one count of this clone. A read error may explain this, as a much larger clone is one base away. V is TRBV7-2 and J is TRBJ1-2; TRBD1 aligns across 8 bases. V lost 5 bases and J lost 3; bases outside the gene matches: 5. Per germline, CDR1 SGHTA and CDR2 FQGNSA. The CDR3 length is 14 residues. The CDR3 region is CASSPTGADYGYTF. CDR3 coding DNA: TGTGCCAGCAGCCCGACAGGGGCGGACTATGGCTACACCTTC.

This chain uses TRBV2 with TRBJ1-1, with a weak D call TRBD1 (5 bases). The length of the CDR3 is 15 residues. Germline V CDR1 and CDR2: SNHLY, FYNNEI. V was pared by 2 bases and J by 5 bases, with 15 bases between. The CDR3 spells CASSEYMGGVTEAFF. In nucleotides, the CDR3 is TGTGCCAGCAGTGAATATATGGGGGGGGTGACTGAAGCTTTCTTT.

The J gene is TRBJ1-1, the V gene TRBV6-1, with D unclear. Trimming cost V 2 bases and J 6 bases, with 10 bases left between them. This CDR3 is 13 amino acids long. CDR1 MNHNS and CDR2 SASEGT come from the germline V gene. Here the CDR3 reads CASSELITAEAFF. As DNA, the CDR3 is TGTGCCAGCAGTGAATTAATTACGGCTGAAGCTTTCTTT.

The V and J genes are TRBV30 and TRBJ1-3, with a weak D call TRBD1 (6 bases). V was trimmed by 5 bases and J by 4 bases, leaving 21 bases between them. This CDR3 has 16 residues. Germline-derived CDR1 and CDR2 are GTSNPN and SVGIG (reference sequence). The CDR3: CAWGVLGATTGNTIYF. The CDR3, as DNA: TGTGCCTGGGGCGTTTTGGGGGCAACTACCGGAAACACCATATATTTT. Full variable domain (rest looked up from reference TRBV30 and TRBJ1-3): SQTIHQWPATLVQPVGSPLSLECTVEGTSNPNLYWYRQAAGRGLQLLFYSVGIGQISSEVPQNLSASRPQDRQFILSSKKLLLSDSGFYLCAWGVLGATTGNTIYFGEGSWLTVV.